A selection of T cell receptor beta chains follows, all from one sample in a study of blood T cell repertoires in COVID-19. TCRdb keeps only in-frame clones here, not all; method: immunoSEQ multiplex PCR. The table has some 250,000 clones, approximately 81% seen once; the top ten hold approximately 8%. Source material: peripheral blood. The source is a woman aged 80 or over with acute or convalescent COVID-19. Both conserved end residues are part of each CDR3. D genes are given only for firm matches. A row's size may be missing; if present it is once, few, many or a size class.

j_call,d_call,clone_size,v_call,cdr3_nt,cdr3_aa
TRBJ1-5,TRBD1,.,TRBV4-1,TGCGCCAGCAGCACGGGGACAGATAACCAGCCCCAGCATTTT,CASSTGTDNQPQHF
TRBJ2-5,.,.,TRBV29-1,TGCAGGGTCTCACTCCAAGAGACCCAGTACTTC,CRVSLQETQYF
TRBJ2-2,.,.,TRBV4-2,TGTGCCAGCAGCCAAGGTCGGGGGGCGAGCGGGGAGCTGTTTTTT,CASSQGRGASGELFF
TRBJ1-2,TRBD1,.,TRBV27,TGTGCCAGCAGTTCACACAGGGGTCAAGACTATGGCTACACCTTC,CASSSHRGQDYGYTF
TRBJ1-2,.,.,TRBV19,TGTGCCAGTAGTATAGATCGGGGGACCTCATATAGGGGCTACACCTTC,CASSIDRGTSYRGYTF
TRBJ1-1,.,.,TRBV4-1,TGCGCCAGCAGCCAGGGGGCCCCAAACACTGAAGCTTTCTTT,CASSQGAPNTEAFF
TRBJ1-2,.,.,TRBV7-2,TGTGCCAGCAGCTTGATTCGGACAGATGGCTACACCTTC,CASSLIRTDGYTF
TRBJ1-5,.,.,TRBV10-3,TGTGCCATCAGTGACCGAGATCAGCCCCAGCATTTT,CAISDRDQPQHF
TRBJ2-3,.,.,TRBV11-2,TGTGCCAGCAGCTCGGGATATACAGATACGCAGTATTTT,CASSSGYTDTQYF
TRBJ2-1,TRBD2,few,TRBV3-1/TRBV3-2,TGTGCCAGCAGCCAAGACGGGCCGGGAGGAAACATATACAATGAGCAGTTCTTC,CASSQDGPGGNIYNEQFF
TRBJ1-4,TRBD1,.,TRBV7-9,TGTGCCAGCAGGAGACAGGGGGGATTTAATGAAAAACTGTTTTTT,CASRRQGGFNEKLFF
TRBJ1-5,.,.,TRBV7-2,TGTGCCAGCAGCCGAGACAGATATCAGCCCCAGCATTTT,CASSRDRYQPQHF
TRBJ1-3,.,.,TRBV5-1,TGCGCCAGCAGCTTGAATACCGGGAACTCTGGAAACACCATATATTTT,CASSLNTGNSGNTIYF
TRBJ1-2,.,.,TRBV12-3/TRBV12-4,TGTGCCAGCAGTTTCTACGCGGCGCCGGGCTACACCTTC,CASSFYAAPGYTF
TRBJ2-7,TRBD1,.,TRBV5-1,TGCGCCAGCAGCCGTGACAGGGTCAGCGAGCAGTACTTC,CASSRDRVSEQYF
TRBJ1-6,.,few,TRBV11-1,TGTGCCAGCAGCTTAAGTCCGGGGTCGGATTCACCCCTCCACTTT,CASSLSPGSDSPLHF
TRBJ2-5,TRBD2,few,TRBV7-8,TGTGCCAGCCAAGCTACGGGAGGGCCTGGGACCCAGTACTTC,CASQATGGPGTQYF
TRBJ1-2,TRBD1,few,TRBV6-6,TGTGCCAGCAGTTTCCTACAGGGGGCTAATGGCTACACCTTC,CASSFLQGANGYTF
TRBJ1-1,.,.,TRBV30,TGTGCCTGGAGCGGTAACAGGGTTAAGGGCGAAGCTTTCTTT,CAWSGNRVKGEAFF
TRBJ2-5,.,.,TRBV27,TGTGCTAGCAGTCCATCCACCCAGCGAGAAGAGACCCAGTACTTC,CASSPSTQREETQYF
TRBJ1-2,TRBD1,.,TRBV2,TGTGCCAGCAGACCACAGGGGATAGTTGGGTATGGCTACACCTTC,CASRPQGIVGYGYTF
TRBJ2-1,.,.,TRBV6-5,TGTGCCAGCAGAAGGGCCGCGGCGGGGTACAATGAGCAGTTCTTC,CASRRAAAGYNEQFF
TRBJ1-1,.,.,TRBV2,TGTGCCAGCAGTAAATACCGAGCTAACACTGAAGCTTTCTTT,CASSKYRANTEAFF
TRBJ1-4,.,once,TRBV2,TGTGCCAGCAGGGGCGACGGGGGTCATGAAAAACTGTTTTTT,CASRGDGGHEKLFF
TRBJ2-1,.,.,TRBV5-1,TGCGCCAGCAGCTCCAGGACAGTCTACAATGAGCAGTTCTTC,CASSSRTVYNEQFF
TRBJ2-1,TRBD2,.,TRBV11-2,TGTGCCAGCAGCTCCGTCAACGGGAGGAACAACAATGAGCAGTTCTTC,CASSSVNGRNNNEQFF
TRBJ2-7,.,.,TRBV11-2,TGTGCCAGCAGCTTAGTTCGTTACGAGCAGTACTTC,CASSLVRYEQYF
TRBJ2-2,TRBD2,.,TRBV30,TGTGCCTGGACTAGCGGGATCGGGGAGCTGTTTTTT,CAWTSGIGELFF